This T cell receptor beta chain appears in the sequencing data of a study of blood T cell repertoires in COVID-19. Across the study: Acute and convalescent COVID-19 specimens originated in the United States, Italy and Spain. The analysed material was cDNA or gDNA that came from T cells, B-cell-depleted T cells, or PBMCs.

Profiled with immunoSEQ multiplex PCR; TCRdb holds only in-frame clones, not every one. The table shows approximately 96,000 clones, with 90% to 95% occurring only once. Sequencing was performed on peripheral blood. The sequence came from a human donor with active COVID-19. The donor label of this sample is uncertain.

This CDR3 reads CASRSPPGRATDTQYF. CDR3 DNA: TGTGCCAGCAGGTCCCCCCCCGGGAGGGCCACAGATACGCAGTATTTT. The chain uses TRBV11-2 and TRBJ2-3; TRBD2 matches 8 bases. The CDR3 covers 16 residues. The germline V gene has CDR1 SGHAT and CDR2 FQNNGV. V trimming: 6 bases; J trimming: 2 bases; junction bases outside the gene matches: 10.